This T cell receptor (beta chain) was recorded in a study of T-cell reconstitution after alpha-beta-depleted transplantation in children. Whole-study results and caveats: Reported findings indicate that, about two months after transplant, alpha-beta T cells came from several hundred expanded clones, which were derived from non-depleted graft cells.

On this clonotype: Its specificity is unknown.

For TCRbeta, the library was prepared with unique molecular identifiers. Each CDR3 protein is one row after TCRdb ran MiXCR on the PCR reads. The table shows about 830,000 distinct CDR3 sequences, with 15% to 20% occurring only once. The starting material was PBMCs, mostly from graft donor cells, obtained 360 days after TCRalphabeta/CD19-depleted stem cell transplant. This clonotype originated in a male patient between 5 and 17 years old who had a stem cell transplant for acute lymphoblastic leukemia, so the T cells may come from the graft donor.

The CDR3, as DNA: TGTGCCAGTAGTATAATTTTTTCAGGGGTAAACACCGGGGAGCTGTTTTTT. This encodes CASSIIFSGVNTGELFF. This chain connects TRBV19 to TRBJ2-2; D is possibly TRBD1 (6 bases). The length of the CDR3 is 17 residues. Trimming took 2 bases from V and 2 from J, leaving 15 bases between them. Per the germline V gene, CDR1 is LNHDA and CDR2 is SQIVND (reference sequence).